This TCR beta chain was retrieved from a study of cytomegalovirus exposure and HLA in healthy donors. Study information: Roughly 92 million unique TCRs, all from HLA-typed donors, were included in an early release of the data.

Broader study findings: In a later analysis, TCR beta V- and J-gene trimming was associated with a missense DCLRE1C variant. Immune exposure information available was restricted to CMV serostatus.

Both 60 Vbeta primers and 13 Jbeta primers went into the PCR. Assay: immunoSEQ multiplex PCR; the TCRdb copy retains only in-frame clones and omits some. The data show approximately 300,000 clones, roughly 80% seen once. Note on this clone: Its matching antigen is unknown.

This clonotype was sampled from a girl aged 2-10 years in good health and CMV-seronegative. The sample consisted of PBMCs.

The DNA for the CDR3 is TGTGCCAGCAGCCCTACCGGGACAGGAGATTATGGCTACACCTTC. This sequence encodes CASSPTGTGDYGYTF. This sequence joins TRBV2 and TRBJ1-2; 8 bases match TRBD1. The V gene's germline CDR1 is SNHLY and CDR2 FYNNEI. The trim removed 6 bases at V and 5 bases at J, leaving 11 bases unmatched. The CDR3 is 15 amino acids.